This T cell receptor (beta chain) was obtained from a study of T cells in Graves' hyperthyroidism and ophthalmopathy. The blood sample predates any ophthalmopathy symptoms, coming from first hyperthyroidism diagnosis. The PBMCs were taken from 10 ml of fresh peripheral blood. Amplification of TCR beta CDR3 regions used RNA as the template. Initially, a first-round RT-PCR of the TCR CDR3 employed the HTBI primer set. TCRdb reprocessed the multiplex PCR reads via MiXCR and lists one record per CDR3 protein. This sample has roughly 130,000 distinct CDR3 sequences; roughly 23% occur once, and the top ten carry around two thirds. Points from the study as a whole: Blood also showed most of the thyroid clonotypes that were expanded above 0.001.

On this clonotype: Its antigen is undetermined.

CDR3 size: 15 residues. CDR1 SGHAT and CDR2 FQNNGV come from the germline V gene. V was shortened by 4 bases and J by 8 bases, with 20 bases between the two germline ends. J is TRBJ1-1 and V is TRBV11-2; D perhaps matches TRBD1 (5 bases). The specimen sequenced was blood. The sequence was obtained from a woman aged 45-65 years with Graves' hyperthyroidism that later progressed to Graves' ophthalmopathy. CDR3 in DNA: TGTGCCAGCAGCTCTTTCGGGACTCAGAAAGGAGAAGCTTTCTTT. As protein: CASSSFGTQKGEAFF.